This T cell receptor (beta chain) was found in a study of shared clonotypes between healthy human individuals. Trimming took 5 bases from V and 2 from J, leaving 20 bases between them. The germline gives CDR1 PRHDT, CDR2 FYEKMQ (reference sequence). The CDR3 runs to 17 residues. CD45RO negativity and positive selection for CCR7 defined naive CD8 cells, a population that excluded terminally differentiated effector memory CD45RA+ cells. Every contributor of samples was a Caucasian grown-up residing in Nashville, Tennessee. Each cell subset's genomic DNA was divided evenly among several immunoSEQ plates. Data came from immunoSEQ multiplex PCR; TCRdb stores just in-frame clones and leaves some out. The sample includes about 2,200,000 clones, 85% to 95% of them seen just once.

Sequenced material: naive CD8+ T cells from PBMCs. The chain is built from TRBV13 and TRBJ2-3, with D tentatively TRBD1 or TRBD2 (5 bases each). The TCR comes from a man aged 18 to 30 in good health. Some clones in this sample may be carry-over from other donors' samples. The CDR3 DNA sequence: TGTGCCAGCAGCCCAGAGGGGCGAGGTCCATACACAGATACGCAGTATTTT. Its translation is CASSPEGRGPYTDTQYF.